The clone carrying this T cell receptor beta chain came up once. This specimen comes from a study of blood T cell repertoires in COVID-19. The data were produced by immunoSEQ multiplex PCR, yet TCRdb's version contains in-frame clones alone and is incomplete. This sample carries approximately 190,000 clones, around 83% of them seen once, and the ten largest clones take 3% to 3.5%. Individuals aged about 18 to 90 years were recruited from some 26 US areas. The ends were cut back, 3 bases at V and 6 bases at J, with 19 bases in the middle. Germline lookup yields CDR1 SGHNT and CDR2 YYREEE (reference sequence). The CDR3 loop spans 15 amino acids.

This rearrangement joins TRBV5-4 to TRBJ2-7; tentative D call: TRBD2 (6 bases). The specimen sequenced was PBMCs or T cells enriched from blood (not recorded which). This clonotype was sampled from a woman in her 30s who had been exposed to COVID-19. Written as DNA, the CDR3 is TGTGCCAGCAGCTCCTCCTGGGGAGGTAAAGGCGAGCAGTACTTC. Translating gives CASSSSWGGKGEQYF.